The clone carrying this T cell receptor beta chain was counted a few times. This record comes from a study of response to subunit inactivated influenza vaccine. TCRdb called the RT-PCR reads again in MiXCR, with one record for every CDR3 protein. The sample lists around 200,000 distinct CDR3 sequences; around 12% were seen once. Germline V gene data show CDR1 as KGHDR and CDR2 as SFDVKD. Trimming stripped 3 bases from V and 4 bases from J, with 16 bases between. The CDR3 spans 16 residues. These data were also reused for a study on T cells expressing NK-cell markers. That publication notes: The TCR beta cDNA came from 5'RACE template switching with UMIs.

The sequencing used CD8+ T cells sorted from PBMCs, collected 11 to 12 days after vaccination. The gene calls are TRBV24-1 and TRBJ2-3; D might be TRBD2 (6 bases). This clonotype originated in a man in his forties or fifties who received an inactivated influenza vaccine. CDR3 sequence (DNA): TGTGCCACCAGTGATCGAAGGGAGGATCGGGCAGATACGCAGTATTTT. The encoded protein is CATSDRREDRADTQYF.